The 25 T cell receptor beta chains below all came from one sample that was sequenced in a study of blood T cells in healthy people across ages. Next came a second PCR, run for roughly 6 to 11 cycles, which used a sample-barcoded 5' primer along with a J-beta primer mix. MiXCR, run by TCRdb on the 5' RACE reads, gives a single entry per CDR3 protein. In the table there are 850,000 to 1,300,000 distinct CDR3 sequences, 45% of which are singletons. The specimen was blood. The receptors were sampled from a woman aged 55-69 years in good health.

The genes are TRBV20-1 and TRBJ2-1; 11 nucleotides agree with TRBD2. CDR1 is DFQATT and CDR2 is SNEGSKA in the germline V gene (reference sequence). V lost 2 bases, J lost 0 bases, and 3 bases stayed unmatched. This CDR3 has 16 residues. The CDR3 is CSARLAGGSSYNEQFF. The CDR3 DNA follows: TGCAGTGCTAGATTAGCGGGAGGGAGCTCCTACAATGAGCAGTTCTTC.

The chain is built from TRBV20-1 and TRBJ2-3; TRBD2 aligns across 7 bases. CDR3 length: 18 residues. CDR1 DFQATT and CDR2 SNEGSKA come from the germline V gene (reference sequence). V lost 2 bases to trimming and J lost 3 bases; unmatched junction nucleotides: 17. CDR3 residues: CSARPLPRLAGETDTQYF. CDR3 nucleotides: TGCAGTGCTAGACCCCTCCCCCGACTAGCCGGGGAGACAGATACGCAGTATTTT.

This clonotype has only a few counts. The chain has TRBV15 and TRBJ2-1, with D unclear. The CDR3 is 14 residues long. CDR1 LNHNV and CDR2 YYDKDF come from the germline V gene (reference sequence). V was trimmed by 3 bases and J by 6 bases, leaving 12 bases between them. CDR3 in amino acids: CATSSMATGNEQFF. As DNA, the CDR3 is TGTGCCACCAGCAGCATGGCGACTGGCAATGAGCAGTTCTTC.

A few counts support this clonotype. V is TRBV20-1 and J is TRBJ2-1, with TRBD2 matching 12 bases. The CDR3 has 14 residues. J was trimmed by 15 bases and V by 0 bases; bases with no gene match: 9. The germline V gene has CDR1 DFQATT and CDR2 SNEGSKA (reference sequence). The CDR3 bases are TGCAGTGCTAGAGATAATACTAGCGGGAGGCAAACGTTCTTC. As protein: CSARDNTSGRQTFF.

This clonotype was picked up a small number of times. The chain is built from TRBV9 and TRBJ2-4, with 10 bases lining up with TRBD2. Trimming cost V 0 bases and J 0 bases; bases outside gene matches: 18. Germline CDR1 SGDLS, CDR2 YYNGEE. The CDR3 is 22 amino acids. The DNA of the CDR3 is TGTGCCAGCAGCGTAGAGGAGGGACCGGGACTAGCGAGAAACTTAGCCAAAAACATTCAGTACTTC. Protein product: CASSVEEGPGLARNLAKNIQYF.

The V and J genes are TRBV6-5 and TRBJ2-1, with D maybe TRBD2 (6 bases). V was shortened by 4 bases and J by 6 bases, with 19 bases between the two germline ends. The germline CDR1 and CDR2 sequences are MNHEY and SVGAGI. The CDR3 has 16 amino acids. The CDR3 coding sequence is TGTGCCAGCAGTTCCGCGGGGATAGAACGGGGCAATGAGCAGTTCTTC. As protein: CASSSAGIERGNEQFF.

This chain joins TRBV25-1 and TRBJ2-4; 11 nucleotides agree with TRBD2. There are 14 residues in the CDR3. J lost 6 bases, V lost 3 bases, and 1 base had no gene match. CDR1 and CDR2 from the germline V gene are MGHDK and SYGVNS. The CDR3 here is CASSDSGRGNIQYF. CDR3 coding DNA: TGTGCCAGCAGTGATAGCGGGAGGGGAAACATTCAGTACTTC.

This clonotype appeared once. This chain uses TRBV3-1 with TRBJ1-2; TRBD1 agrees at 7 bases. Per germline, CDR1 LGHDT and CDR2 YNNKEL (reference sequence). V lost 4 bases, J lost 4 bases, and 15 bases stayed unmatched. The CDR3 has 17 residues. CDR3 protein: CASSPTGQEGLIYGYTF. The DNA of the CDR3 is TGTGCCAGCAGCCCAACTGGACAGGAAGGCCTAATCTATGGCTACACCTTC.

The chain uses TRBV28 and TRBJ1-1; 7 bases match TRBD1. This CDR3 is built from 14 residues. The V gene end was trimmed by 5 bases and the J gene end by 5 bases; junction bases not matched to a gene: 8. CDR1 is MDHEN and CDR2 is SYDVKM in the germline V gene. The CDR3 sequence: CASSITGVGTEAFF. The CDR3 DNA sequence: TGTGCCAGCAGTATAACAGGGGTGGGGACTGAAGCTTTCTTT.

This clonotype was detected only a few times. As DNA, the CDR3 is TGTGCCAGCAGCCCCCTGGGACAGATTACCGGGGAGCTGTTTTTT. It is translated as CASSPLGQITGELFF. This chain links TRBV7-9 with TRBJ2-2; 7 positions agree with TRBD1. The CDR3 has 15 amino acids. Germline trimming cut 5 bases from V and 5 bases from J; bases unmatched to any gene: 8. Germline assignment: CDR1 SEHNR and CDR2 FQNEAQ (reference sequence).

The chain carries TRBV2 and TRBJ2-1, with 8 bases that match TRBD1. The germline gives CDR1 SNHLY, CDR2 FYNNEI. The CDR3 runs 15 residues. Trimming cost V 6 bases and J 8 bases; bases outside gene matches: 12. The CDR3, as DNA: TGTGCCAGCAGCGCCGGGACAGGAGGTTGGGATGAGCAGTTCTTC. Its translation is CASSAGTGGWDEQFF.

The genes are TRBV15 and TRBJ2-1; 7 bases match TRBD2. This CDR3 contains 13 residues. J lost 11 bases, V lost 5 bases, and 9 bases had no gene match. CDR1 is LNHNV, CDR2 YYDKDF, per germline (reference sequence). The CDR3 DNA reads TGTGCCACCAGCGGGGAGGGTAAGCGGAAGCAGTTCTTC. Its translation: CATSGEGKRKQFF.

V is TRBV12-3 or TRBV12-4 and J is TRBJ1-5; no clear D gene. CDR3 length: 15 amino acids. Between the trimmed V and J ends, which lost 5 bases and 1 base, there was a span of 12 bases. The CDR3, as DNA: TGTGCCAGCAGTCGAGGCCTGAAGAGCAATCAGCCCCAGCATTTT. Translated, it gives CASSRGLKSNQPQHF.

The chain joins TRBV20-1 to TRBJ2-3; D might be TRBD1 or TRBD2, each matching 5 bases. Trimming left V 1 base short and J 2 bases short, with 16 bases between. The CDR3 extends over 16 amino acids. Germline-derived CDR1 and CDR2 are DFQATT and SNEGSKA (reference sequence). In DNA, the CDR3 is TGCAGTGCTAGAGTGAGCCGCCGGGGCGCCACAGATACGCAGTATTTT. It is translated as CSARVSRRGATDTQYF.

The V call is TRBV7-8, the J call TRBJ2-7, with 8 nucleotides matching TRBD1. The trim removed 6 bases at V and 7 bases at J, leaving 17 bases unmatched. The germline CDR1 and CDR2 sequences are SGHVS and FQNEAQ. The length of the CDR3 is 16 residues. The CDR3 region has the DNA TGTGCCAGCAGTTCTCGACTGACAGGGGTCTTGGGGGAGCAGTACTTC. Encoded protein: CASSSRLTGVLGEQYF.

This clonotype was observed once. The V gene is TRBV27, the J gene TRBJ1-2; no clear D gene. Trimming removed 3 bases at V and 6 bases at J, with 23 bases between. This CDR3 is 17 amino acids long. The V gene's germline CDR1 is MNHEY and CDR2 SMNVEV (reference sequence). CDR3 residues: CASSFVPVGGGRNGYTF. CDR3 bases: TGTGCCAGCAGTTTCGTTCCGGTTGGCGGAGGGCGGAATGGCTACACCTTC.

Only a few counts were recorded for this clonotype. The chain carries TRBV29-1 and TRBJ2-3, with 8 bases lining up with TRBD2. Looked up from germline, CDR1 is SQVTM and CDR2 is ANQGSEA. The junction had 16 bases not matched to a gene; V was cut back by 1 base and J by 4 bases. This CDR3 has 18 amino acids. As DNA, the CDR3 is TGCAGCGTTGAAGGCGGAGATGGGGGACTAGTCCTATCAGATACGCAGTATTTT. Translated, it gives CSVEGGDGGLVLSDTQYF.

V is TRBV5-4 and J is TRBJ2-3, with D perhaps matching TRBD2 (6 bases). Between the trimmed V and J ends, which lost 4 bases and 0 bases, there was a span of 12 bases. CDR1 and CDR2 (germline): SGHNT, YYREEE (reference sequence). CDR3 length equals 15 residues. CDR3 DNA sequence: TGTGCCAGCAGCATAGGGGACTCCAGCACAGATACGCAGTATTTT. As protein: CASSIGDSSTDTQYF. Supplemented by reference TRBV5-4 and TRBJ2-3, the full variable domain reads ETGVTQSPTHLIKTRGQQVTLRCSSQSGHNTVSWYQQALGQGPQFIFQYYREEENGRGNFPPRFSGLQFPNYSSELNVNALELDDSALYLCASSIGDSSTDTQYFGPGTRLTVL.

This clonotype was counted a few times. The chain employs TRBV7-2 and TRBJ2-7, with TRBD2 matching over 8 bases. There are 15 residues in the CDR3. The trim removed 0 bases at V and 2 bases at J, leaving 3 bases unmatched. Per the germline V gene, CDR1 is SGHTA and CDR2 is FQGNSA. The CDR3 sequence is CASSLAGTRTYEQYF. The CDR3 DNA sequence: TGTGCCAGCAGCTTAGCGGGGACTAGAACCTACGAGCAGTACTTC.

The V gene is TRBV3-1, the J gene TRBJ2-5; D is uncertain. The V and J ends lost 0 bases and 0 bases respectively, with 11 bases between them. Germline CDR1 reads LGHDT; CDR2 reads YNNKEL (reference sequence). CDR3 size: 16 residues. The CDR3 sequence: CASSQDLEPNQETQYF. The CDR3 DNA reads TGTGCCAGCAGCCAAGATTTAGAGCCGAACCAAGAGACCCAGTACTTC.

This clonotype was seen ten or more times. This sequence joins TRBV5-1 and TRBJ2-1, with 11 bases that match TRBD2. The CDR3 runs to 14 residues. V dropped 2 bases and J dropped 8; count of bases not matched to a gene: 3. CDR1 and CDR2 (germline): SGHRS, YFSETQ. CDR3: CASSFVAGGDEQFF. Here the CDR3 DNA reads TGCGCCAGCAGCTTCGTAGCGGGAGGGGATGAGCAGTTCTTC.

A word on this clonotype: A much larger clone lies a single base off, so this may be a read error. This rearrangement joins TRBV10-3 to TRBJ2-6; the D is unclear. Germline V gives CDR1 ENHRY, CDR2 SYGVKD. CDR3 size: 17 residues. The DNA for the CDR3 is TGTGCCATCAGTAAGTCGGGCCTATCCTCTGGGGCCAACGTCCTGACTTTC. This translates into CAISKSGLSSGANVLTF.

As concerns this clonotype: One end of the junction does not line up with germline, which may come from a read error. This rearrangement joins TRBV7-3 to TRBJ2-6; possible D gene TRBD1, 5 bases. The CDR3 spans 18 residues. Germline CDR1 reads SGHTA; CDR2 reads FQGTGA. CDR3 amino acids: CASSLRGGSGPGANALTF. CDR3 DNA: TGTGCCAGCAGCTTAAGAGGCGGCTCAGGGCCTGGGGCCAACGCCCTGACTTTC.

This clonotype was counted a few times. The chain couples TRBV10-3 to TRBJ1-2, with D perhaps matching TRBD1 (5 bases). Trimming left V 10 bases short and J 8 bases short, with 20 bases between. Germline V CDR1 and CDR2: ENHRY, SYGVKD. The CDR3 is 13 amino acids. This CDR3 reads CATKGQDRLGYTF. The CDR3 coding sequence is TGTGCCACGAAGGGGCAGGATCGGCTAGGCTACACCTTC.

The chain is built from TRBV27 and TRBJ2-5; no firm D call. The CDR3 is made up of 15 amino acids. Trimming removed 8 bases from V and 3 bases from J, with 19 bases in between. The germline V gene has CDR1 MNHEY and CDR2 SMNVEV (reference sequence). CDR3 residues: CASPRATEPKETQYF. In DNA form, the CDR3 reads TGTGCCAGCCCCCGTGCGACGGAACCGAAAGAGACCCAGTACTTC.